This TCR beta chain was sequenced in a study of cytomegalovirus exposure and HLA in healthy donors. The CDR3 contains 17 residues. Trimming stripped 10 bases from V and 0 bases from J, with 24 bases between. CDR1 and CDR2 from the germline V gene are MDHEN and SYDVKM. The protocol was immunoSEQ multiplex PCR, while the TCRdb copy is restricted to in-frame clones and leaves out a portion. The sample has some 320,000 clones; roughly 90% are singletons. The source is a woman aged 25 to 39 in good health and CMV-seropositive. Material for sequencing was PBMCs. The chain carries TRBV28 and TRBJ1-1; D is possibly TRBD1 (6 bases). In DNA form, the CDR3 reads TGTGCCACCCATACAGGAGCCCTAGGGGGAATGAACACTGAAGCTTTCTTT. Translating gives CATHTGALGGMNTEAFF.